This T cell receptor (beta chain) is drawn from a study of T cells after yellow fever vaccination. TCRdb passed the 5' RACE reads through MiXCR, listing each CDR3 protein once. Among 450,000 to 550,000 distinct CDR3 sequences listed, 20% to 25% were seen once. Whole-study results and caveats: Though it reached lower strength, the secondary response hit its peak faster, day 5 versus 15. Most primary-vaccination clones recurred post-booster (approximately 96% CD4, 85% to 90% CD8).

Note on this clonotype: The antigen remains undetermined.

This CDR3 has 12 residues. Germline V gene data show CDR1 as SGHDN and CDR2 as FVKESK. Trimming left V 4 bases short and J 10 bases short, with 13 bases between. The source of this sequence is a man aged 18 to 30 who received the YFV17D yellow fever vaccine. This chain uses TRBV14 with TRBJ1-1; no clear D. Sample: PBMCs, taken less than 25 days after the first yellow fever vaccination. The CDR3 sequence is CASSLGGEAAFF. In DNA, the CDR3 is TGTGCCAGCAGCCTCGGCGGGGAAGCAGCTTTCTTT.